One and the same sample provided the 29 T cell receptor beta chains below, sequenced in a study of T cells in Graves' hyperthyroidism and ophthalmopathy. TCR beta CDR3 regions were amplified from RNA. The HTBI primer set was used in a first-round RT-PCR of the TCR CDR3. TCRdb itself ran the multiplex PCR reads through MiXCR, one entry per CDR3 protein. The repertoire holds about 700,000 distinct CDR3 sequences, with 14% as singletons. Material for sequencing was blood. The origin of the receptors is a woman between 18 and 29 years old with Graves' hyperthyroidism.

To note about this clonotype: This may be a read error: a much more frequent sequence differs by one nucleotide. This sequence joins TRBV30 and TRBJ2-7, with D unresolved. The germline V gene has CDR1 GTSNPN and CDR2 SVGIG (reference sequence). This CDR3 region has 12 residues. V lost 1 base and J 7 bases, leaving 11 bases between the germline ends. The CDR3 DNA follows: TGTGCCTGGAGTGCTGTGGGATTGGAGCAGTACTTC. Its translation: CAWSAVGLEQYF.

This clonotype was seen repeatedly, ten times or more. J is TRBJ1-2 and V is TRBV6-1, with D possibly TRBD1 on 6 matching bases. This CDR3 region has 14 residues. With 5 bases removed from V and 3 bases from J, the gap between germline ends came to 13 bases. Per germline, CDR1 MNHNS and CDR2 SASEGT. CDR3 loop: CASSPGRGHYGYTF. The CDR3 coding sequence is TGTGCCAGCAGTCCCGGCCGGGGGCACTATGGCTACACCTTC.

The sample holds many counts of this clonotype. The genes are TRBV6-5 and TRBJ2-7; 7 bases align to TRBD1. The CDR3 spans 16 residues. Germline-derived CDR1 and CDR2 are MNHEY and SVGAGI. The V and J ends lost 6 bases and 0 bases, in that order; junction bases with no gene match: 11. CDR3 residues: CASSEKTGIYSYEQYF. The CDR3 DNA follows: TGTGCCAGCAGCGAGAAGACAGGGATCTACTCCTACGAGCAGTACTTC.

This clonotype was observed many times. The chain has TRBV24-1 and TRBJ1-2; D uncertain. With 4 bases removed from V and 0 bases from J, the gap between germline ends came to 2 bases. The CDR3 has 12 amino acids. Germline assignment: CDR1 KGHDR and CDR2 SFDVKD. The CDR3 nucleotides are TGTGCCACCAGTGAAGCTAACTATGGCTACACCTTC. Residues: CATSEANYGYTF.

This clonotype was found a few times. This rearrangement joins TRBV12-3 or TRBV12-4 to TRBJ2-1, with 7 nucleotides matching TRBD2. The CDR3 extends over 12 amino acids. The junction had 8 bases not matched to a gene; V was cut back by 3 bases and J by 15 bases. The CDR3 reads CASSFAGSGGFF. The CDR3 DNA sequence: TGTGCCAGCAGTTTCGCGGGGTCGGGAGGGTTCTTC.

The chain employs TRBV14 and TRBJ2-1; TRBD2 agrees at 7 bases. CDR3 length: 14 amino acids. Germline CDR1 and CDR2: SGHDN and FVKESK. With V trimmed by 3 bases and J by 4 bases, 3 bases remained unmatched. DNA of the CDR3: TGTGCCAGCAGCCAGGGGCGGGGGTACAATGAGCAGTTCTTC. Translation gives CASSQGRGYNEQFF.

In its sample, this clonotype was seen a few times. This chain links TRBV19 with TRBJ1-4, with 8 bases fitting TRBD1. V shed 4 bases and J 6 bases; nucleotides not matched to a gene: 13. Germline CDR1 is LNHDA and CDR2 is SQIVND (reference sequence). CDR3 length: 17 residues. CDR3 residues: CASSTLGQGQGDEKLFF. The CDR3 DNA reads TGTGCCAGTAGTACCCTCGGACAGGGTCAGGGGGATGAAAAACTGTTTTTT.

This clonotype was counted ten times or more. The chain carries TRBV12-3 or TRBV12-4 and TRBJ2-7, with TRBD2 matching 8 bases. This CDR3 has 15 residues. The junction had 10 bases not matched to a gene; V was cut back by 4 bases and J by 5 bases. The CDR3 here is CASSSHSGSEDEQYF. CDR3 sequence (DNA): TGTGCCAGCAGTTCCCACAGCGGGAGCGAGGACGAGCAGTACTTC.

This chain links TRBV19 with TRBJ1-6; the match to TRBD1 covers 7 bases. Trimming cost V 5 bases and J 2 bases; bases outside gene matches: 6. CDR3 length: 16 amino acids. Germline V gene data show CDR1 as LNHDA and CDR2 as SQIVND (reference sequence). The CDR3 loop is CASSPTGRAYNSPLHF. As DNA, the CDR3 is TGTGCCAGTAGTCCGACAGGGCGCGCCTATAATTCACCCCTCCACTTT.

This chain joins TRBV20-1 and TRBJ2-1; D gene unclear. Trimming pared 0 bases from V and 0 bases from J, leaving 15 bases between. CDR1 and CDR2 (germline): DFQATT, SNEGSKA (reference sequence). The CDR3 is 17 amino acids. The CDR3 region has the DNA TGCAGTGCTAGAGATTTGCAGTCGGTGAGCTCCTACAATGAGCAGTTCTTC. Protein sequence: CSARDLQSVSSYNEQFF.

This clonotype was seen at least ten times. This chain joins TRBV7-8 and TRBJ2-3, with 8 nucleotides matching TRBD2. V dropped 6 bases and J dropped 3; count of bases not matched to a gene: 11. CDR3 size: 16 residues. Germline CDR1 and CDR2: SGHVS and FQNEAQ. The CDR3 reads CASSNTGRAFTDTQYF. The DNA of the CDR3 is TGTGCCAGCAGTAATACCGGGAGGGCCTTTACAGATACGCAGTATTTT.

This clonotype was seen more than once but under ten times. This chain uses TRBV14 with TRBJ2-2; D possibly uses TRBD1 or TRBD2 (5 bases each). The length of the CDR3 is 16 residues. CDR1 is SGHDN and CDR2 is FVKESK in the germline V gene. Trimming removed 5 bases from V and 4 bases from J, with 17 bases in between. The CDR3 region has the DNA TGTGCCAGCAGCGAAGGGACCGGGTACAGCACCGGGGAGCTGTTTTTT. Residues: CASSEGTGYSTGELFF.

This clonotype was observed many times. CDR3 in amino acids: CSARPGQGGNEQFF. CDR3 nucleotides: TGCAGTGCTAGACCGGGACAGGGGGGGAATGAGCAGTTCTTC. The V and J genes are TRBV20-1 and TRBJ2-1, with 11 bases aligning to TRBD1. Germline-derived CDR1 and CDR2 are DFQATT and SNEGSKA (reference sequence). J lost 7 bases, V lost 2 bases, and 4 bases had no gene match. The CDR3 length is 14 residues.

This rearrangement joins TRBV7-9 to TRBJ1-1; 8 positions agree with TRBD1. J was trimmed by 5 bases and V by 4 bases; bases with no gene match: 18. Per germline, CDR1 SEHNR and CDR2 FQNEAQ (reference sequence). The CDR3 is made up of 18 amino acids. DNA of the CDR3: TGTGCCAGCAGCTCCGTCCAACTTGACCGGGACAGGCGGACTGAAGCTTTCTTT. It specifies CASSSVQLDRDRRTEAFF.

This clonotype turned up a few times. DNA for the CDR3: TGTGCCAGCAGCTTAAATGCGTGGGGGAACTATAATTCACCCCTCCACTTT. This codes for CASSLNAWGNYNSPLHF. The rearrangement joins TRBV7-3 to TRBJ1-6; D perhaps matches TRBD1 (5 bases). Germline V CDR1 and CDR2: SGHTA, FQGTGA. This CDR3 is built from 17 residues. The V gene lost 1 base and the J gene lost 3 bases, with 13 bases spanning the gap.

V is TRBV7-3 and J is TRBJ2-2; D is uncertain. The CDR3 totals 14 residues. CDR1 and CDR2 from the germline V gene are SGHTA and FQGTGA. Deletions cut 5 bases from V and 5 bases from J, with 12 bases between. The CDR3 spells CASSPYYMTGELFF. CDR3 sequence (DNA): TGTGCCAGCAGCCCTTATTATATGACCGGGGAGCTGTTTTTT. The whole variable domain, remainder taken from reference TRBV7-3 and TRBJ2-2, is GAGVSQTPSNKVTEKGKYVELRCDPISGHTALYWYRQSLGQGPEFLIYFQGTGAADDSGLPNDRFFAVRPEGSVSTLKIQRTERGDSAVYLCASSPYYMTGELFFGEGSRLTVL.

The rearrangement uses TRBV4-1 and TRBJ2-2; 9 bases are a match to TRBD1. After removal of 2 bases from V and 5 bases from J, the junction contained 6 bases not matched to a gene. This CDR3 is 16 amino acids long. Germline CDR1 is MGHRA and CDR2 is YSYEKL. CDR3: CASSQRTGVSTGELFF. CDR3 in DNA: TGCGCCAGCAGCCAAAGGACAGGGGTTTCGACCGGGGAGCTGTTTTTT.

This clonotype was seen many times. The DNA of the CDR3 is TGCAGTATACTTAATAGCGGGAGCGTGGAAGTTCTAGATACGCAGTATTTT. Translation: CSILNSGSVEVLDTQYF. The chain carries TRBV29-1 and TRBJ2-3; 9 bases are a match to TRBD2. Germline loops: CDR1 SQVTM, CDR2 ANQGSEA. This CDR3 is 17 amino acids long.

This clonotype was detected ten times or more. The DNA of the CDR3 is TGCAGTGCTAGTCCCTCGGGAGGGGGCTATGCGTACTTC. It translates to CSASPSGGGYAYF. The chain is built from TRBV20-1 and TRBJ2-5; tentative D call: TRBD2 (8 bases). V was trimmed by 3 bases and J by 13 bases, leaving 21 bases between them. Germline CDR1 DFQATT, CDR2 SNEGSKA (reference sequence). The CDR3 covers 13 residues.

This chain uses TRBV20-1 with TRBJ2-7; 9 bases map to TRBD2. The CDR3 runs to 18 residues. The germline CDR1 and CDR2 sequences are DFQATT and SNEGSKA (reference sequence). With V trimmed by 4 bases and J by 0 bases, 16 bases remained unmatched. The CDR3 DNA sequence: TGCAGTGCTAAGGCCGCCGGGACTAGCTTCCGAAGCTCCTACGAGCAGTACTTC. Its translation: CSAKAAGTSFRSSYEQYF.

This clonotype was recorded at least ten times. V is TRBV7-2 and J is TRBJ2-1; 8 bases agree with TRBD2. In germline, CDR1 is SGHTA, CDR2 FQGNSA. This CDR3 has 15 amino acids. Trimming at V came to 2 bases and at J to 3 bases, leaving 3 bases not matched to a gene. CDR3 amino acids: CASSLLTSGYNEQFF. As DNA, the CDR3 is TGTGCCAGCAGCTTACTCACTAGCGGCTACAATGAGCAGTTCTTC.

There are many counts of this clonotype. V and J are TRBV6-2 or TRBV6-3 and TRBJ2-1; tentative D call: TRBD2 (7 bases). This CDR3 is built from 15 residues. CDR1 and CDR2 from the germline V gene are MNHEY and SVGEGT. The ends were cut back, 6 bases at V and 4 bases at J, with 16 bases in the middle. This CDR3 is CASRTAGARYNEQFF. The CDR3, as DNA: TGTGCCAGCAGGACCGCGGGGGCAAGGTACAATGAGCAGTTCTTC.

Many counts were recorded for this clonotype. The chain combines TRBV30 with TRBJ1-2, with 7 bases lining up with TRBD1. The length of the CDR3 is 14 residues. CDR1 and CDR2 (germline): GTSNPN, SVGIG (reference sequence). The V gene end was trimmed by 3 bases and the J gene end by 8 bases; junction bases not matched to a gene: 12. The CDR3 DNA reads as TGTGCCTGGAGCACAGGGGCGCCGGTGTTGGGCTACACCTTC. Protein product: CAWSTGAPVLGYTF.

The chain combines TRBV2 with TRBJ2-1, with TRBD2 matching over 9 bases. Germline values: CDR1 SNHLY, CDR2 FYNNEI. The trim removed 7 bases at V and 8 bases at J, leaving 6 bases unmatched. This CDR3 region has 13 residues. CDR3 bases: TGTGCCAGCACCGGACTAGCGTGGGATGAGCAGTTCTTC. Translation: CASTGLAWDEQFF. Full variable domain (missing parts from reference TRBV2 and TRBJ2-1): EPEVTQTPSHQVTQMGQEVILRCVPISNHLYFYWYRQILGQKVEFLVSFYNNEISEKSEIFDDQFSVERPDGSNFTLKIRSTKLEDSAMYFCASTGLAWDEQFFGPGTRLTVL.

This clonotype was detected many times. The rearrangement links TRBV28 to TRBJ1-1; 7 bases map to TRBD1. The CDR3 loop spans 15 amino acids. Germline CDR1 MDHEN, CDR2 SYDVKM. V gave up 6 bases and J gave up 0 bases; unmatched junction bases: 7. The CDR3 coding sequence is TGTGCCAGCAGCCCTACCGGGACAGTGAACACTGAAGCTTTCTTT. This codes for CASSPTGTVNTEAFF.

Only a few counts were recorded for this clonotype. The chain is built from TRBV25-1 and TRBJ2-1, with 10 bases aligning to TRBD2. Trimming took 1 base from V and 5 from J; bases not matched to a gene: 5. CDR1 is MGHDK, CDR2 SYGVNS, per germline. The CDR3 has 16 amino acids. The CDR3 is CASSEFTSGINNEQFF. The CDR3 region has the DNA TGTGCCAGCAGTGAATTTACTAGCGGGATAAACAATGAGCAGTTCTTC.

Details on this clonotype: The conserved final phenylalanine or tryptophan is absent from the CDR3, which likely points to a read error. The DNA is left out, because the CDR3 cannot be placed on it with certainty; the CDR3 is given as TCRdb lists it. The chain combines TRBV5-4 with TRBJ2-3; the table's D call of TRBD1 was not tested on the DNA. CDR1 and CDR2 (germline): SGHNT, YYREEE (reference sequence). The CDR3 length equals 17 residues, ends included. CDR3 residues: CASRDQNLAPSTDTQYS.

About this clonotype itself: A much larger clone lies one base from this, so it may be a read error. Because it lacks the conserved phenylalanine or tryptophan at the end, this CDR3 is likely a read error. The J gene is TRBJ2-7, the V gene TRBV28; 14 positions match TRBD2. The J segment lost 5 bases and the V segment lost 5 bases, leaving 11 bases of the junction unmatched. Germline-derived CDR1 and CDR2 are MDHEN and SYDVKM. The CDR3 extends over 17 amino acids. CDR3 residues: CASSARLAGGPGHEQYL. In nucleotides, the CDR3 is TGTGCCAGCAGTGCAAGACTAGCGGGAGGGCCGGGTCACGAGCAGTACTTA.

This clonotype showed up just a few times. The chain has TRBV4-3 and TRBJ2-1; 12 bases fit TRBD2. V trimming: 0 bases; J trimming: 0 bases; junction bases outside the gene matches: 9. CDR1 LGHNA and CDR2 YSLEER come from the germline V gene. The CDR3 runs 20 residues. CDR3 in amino acids: CASSQDSGTSGSYSYNEQFF. CDR3 DNA sequence: TGCGCCAGCAGCCAAGACTCCGGGACTAGCGGGTCCTACTCCTACAATGAGCAGTTCTTC.